One and the same sample provided the 32 T cell receptor beta chains below, sequenced in a study of blood T cell repertoires in COVID-19 (TCRdb year 2020). The receptor library was made with the immunoSEQ multiplex PCR assay. The immuneACCESS repertoire file appears here via TCRdb, limited to in-frame rearrangements. These files lack a portion of the clones; in checked studies, under half of the deficit traces to unresolved V genes, and the cause of the others is not known. This sample is represented by around 250,000 clones; roughly 85% of them were singletons. 1.9% of the sample is held by the ten biggest clonotypes. Material for sequencing was PBMCs or T cells enriched from blood (not recorded which). These receptors all come from a woman aged 45 to 65 who had recovered from COVID-19.

The chain links TRBV28 to TRBJ2-7, with D hard to call. CDR3 size: 12 residues. V dropped 5 bases and J dropped 6 bases, with 11 bases sitting between them. Germline assignment: CDR1 MDHEN and CDR2 SYDVKM. CDR3 loop: CASSPIMSEQYF. The CDR3 nucleotides are TGTGCCAGCAGTCCTATCATGAGCGAGCAGTACTTC.

The rearrangement joins TRBV28 to TRBJ2-6; D perhaps matches TRBD1 (7 bases). The germline V gene has CDR1 MDHEN and CDR2 SYDVKM. Between the trimmed V and J ends, which lost 6 bases and 9 bases, there was a span of 15 bases. CDR3 length equals 14 residues. The CDR3 DNA follows: TGTGCCAGCAGCCGTGACAGGGAGGTCAACGTCCTGACTTTC. Protein product: CASSRDREVNVLTF. Full variable domain (remainder filled in from reference TRBV28 and TRBJ2-6): DVKVTQSSRYLVKRTGEKVFLECVQDMDHENMFWYRQDPGLGLRLIYFSYDVKMKEKGDIPEGYSVSREKKERFSLILESASTNQTSMYLCASSRDREVNVLTFGAGSRLTVL.

The rearrangement joins TRBV6-5 to TRBJ2-1; a weak D match, TRBD2 (6 bases). CDR1 and CDR2 from the germline V gene are MNHEY and SVGAGI. The CDR3 length is 16 residues. Trimming shortened V by 0 bases and J by 0 bases, and 9 bases separated the two germline ends. CDR3 in amino acids: CASSYSRRGSYNEQFF. The CDR3 nucleotides are TGTGCCAGCAGTTACTCGAGGCGGGGCTCCTACAATGAGCAGTTCTTC.

The chain has TRBV18 and TRBJ1-5, with D unclear. Trimming shortened V by 2 bases and J by 2 bases, and 7 bases separated the two germline ends. Germline V gene data show CDR1 as KGHSH and CDR2 as LQKENI. This CDR3 spans 14 amino acids. The CDR3 here is CASSPSVGNQPQHF. CDR3 sequence (DNA): TGTGCCAGCTCACCATCTGTCGGCAATCAGCCCCAGCATTTT. Variable domain in full (rest from reference TRBV18 and TRBJ1-5): NAGVMQNPRHLVRRRGQEARLRCSPMKGHSHVYWYRQLPEEGLKFMVYLQKENIIDESGMPKERFSAEFPKEGPSILRIQQVVRGDSAAYFCASSPSVGNQPQHFGDGTRLSIL.

This chain joins TRBV19 and TRBJ1-4; no firm D call. Germline V CDR1 and CDR2: LNHDA, SQIVND (reference sequence). This CDR3 has 13 residues. The V and J ends lost 10 bases and 8 bases respectively, with 17 bases between them. The CDR3 loop is CATRTDEGEKLFF. In DNA form, the CDR3 reads TGTGCCACCCGGACTGACGAAGGCGAAAAACTGTTTTTT.

The table lists this clone with a count of one. The J gene is TRBJ2-2, the V gene TRBV9; D call uncertain. The CDR3 sequence is 18 residues long. V was pared by 0 bases and J by 0 bases, with 15 bases between. CDR1 and CDR2 from the germline V gene are SGDLS and YYNGEE. For the CDR3, the DNA is TGTGCCAGCAGCGTAGAATTATCGGCGCGGCCGAACACCGGGGAGCTGTTTTTT. Its translation: CASSVELSARPNTGELFF.

This rearrangement joins TRBV7-8 to TRBJ2-5, with TRBD1 identical over 8 bases. V lost 5 bases and J lost 4; bases outside the gene matches: 12. CDR1 SGHVS and CDR2 FQNEAQ come from the germline V gene. The CDR3 totals 16 residues. The CDR3 sequence is CASSDKLQGAGETQYF. The CDR3 DNA is TGTGCCAGCAGCGATAAGCTTCAGGGGGCCGGAGAGACCCAGTACTTC.

Only a few counts were recorded for this clone. The chain uses TRBV28 and TRBJ2-1, with a weak D call TRBD2 (5 bases). The V and J ends lost 6 bases and 4 bases respectively, with 13 bases between them. Germline V gene lookup returns CDR1 MDHEN and CDR2 SYDVKM. The CDR3 is made up of 14 amino acids. The CDR3 DNA reads TGTGCCAGCAGATATCTAGACTATTACAATGAGCAGTTCTTC. As protein: CASRYLDYYNEQFF.

The chain uses TRBV5-1 and TRBJ2-3; no reliable D call. CDR1 and CDR2 from the germline V gene are SGHRS and YFSETQ. V was cut by 4 bases and J by 2 bases, with 8 bases left in between. This CDR3 spans 13 amino acids. The CDR3 bases are TGCGCCAGCAGCCCCCCGTACACAGATACGCAGTATTTT. As protein: CASSPPYTDTQYF.

The chain uses TRBV7-9 and TRBJ1-2, with TRBD1 matching over 7 bases. CDR3 size: 14 residues. From germline, CDR1 is SEHNR and CDR2 FQNEAQ (reference sequence). Trimming removed 5 bases from V and 4 bases from J; junction bases left unmatched: 7. The CDR3 region is CASSPAGTVYGYTF. Written as DNA, the CDR3 is TGTGCCAGCAGCCCAGCCGGGACAGTCTATGGCTACACCTTC.

The chain has TRBV9 and TRBJ2-7, with D possibly being TRBD2 (6 bases). The V end was cut by 0 bases, the J end by 2 bases, with 9 bases between. The germline CDR1 and CDR2 sequences are SGDLS and YYNGEE. This CDR3 region has 14 residues. The CDR3 loop is CASSVAGAAYEQYF. CDR3 nucleotide sequence: TGTGCCAGCAGCGTAGCGGGAGCCGCCTACGAGCAGTACTTC.

The CDR3 coding sequence is TGTGCCAGCAGTGTAAAAAGTTCCGGGACTAGCGGGAGGATCACCGGGGAGCTGTTTTTT. This sequence encodes CASSVKSSGTSGRITGELFF. The V call is TRBV6-1, the J call TRBJ2-2, with 15 positions matching TRBD2. Trimming at V came to 4 bases and at J to 4 bases, leaving 13 bases not matched to a gene. The CDR3 is 20 residues long. Germline V gene sequence: CDR1 MNHNS, CDR2 SASEGT.

V is TRBV11-2 and J is TRBJ2-1, with TRBD2 identical over 7 bases. After removal of 5 bases from V and 9 bases from J, the junction contained 22 bases not matched to a gene. CDR3 length: 18 residues. Looked up from germline, CDR1 is SGHAT and CDR2 is FQNNGV. This chain's CDR3 is CASSRVKWVARERGEQFF. CDR3 bases: TGTGCCAGCAGCCGAGTCAAATGGGTGGCGCGGGAGCGGGGTGAGCAGTTCTTC.

V is TRBV5-1 and J is TRBJ2-7; D may be TRBD2 (5 bases). The CDR3 sequence is 15 residues long. The germline V gene encodes CDR1 SGHRS and CDR2 YFSETQ. V was shortened by 0 bases and J by 3 bases, with 13 bases between the two germline ends. The CDR3 region has the DNA TGCGCCAGCAGCTTGGAAGGCAGGAGGCTCTACGAGCAGTACTTC. Protein: CASSLEGRRLYEQYF.

The J gene is TRBJ2-7, the V gene TRBV28; D possibly corresponds to TRBD1 (6 bases). This CDR3 is built from 15 residues. The germline V and J ends were trimmed by 6 bases and 0 bases, with 15 bases remaining between them. Germline V gene data show CDR1 as MDHEN and CDR2 as SYDVKM. The CDR3: CASSRTGFGSYEQYF. Written as DNA, the CDR3 is TGTGCCAGCAGCCGCACAGGGTTTGGCTCCTACGAGCAGTACTTC.

This clone has just one count. The gene calls are TRBV7-3 and TRBJ2-1; TRBD2 is a possible D gene (6 bases). CDR1 is SGHTA and CDR2 is FQGTGA in the germline V gene. The CDR3 spans 16 residues. V was shortened by 2 bases and J by 5 bases, with 16 bases between the two germline ends. CDR3 nucleotides: TGTGCCAGCAGCTTAGAGCACGGACGGGGGAACAATGAGCAGTTCTTC. Encoded protein: CASSLEHGRGNNEQFF.

This clone was picked up a small number of times. The chain combines TRBV27 with TRBJ1-1, with D unresolved. The CDR3 runs 13 residues. Trimming shortened V by 3 bases and J by 6 bases, and 11 bases separated the two germline ends. Germline loops: CDR1 MNHEY, CDR2 SMNVEV (reference sequence). Here the CDR3 DNA reads TGTGCCAGCAGTTTCTCGGACTCCTCTGAAGCTTTCTTT. Its translation is CASSFSDSSEAFF.

This clone was counted a single time. This chain connects TRBV5-1 to TRBJ2-1; D not resolved. Germline V CDR1 and CDR2: SGHRS, YFSETQ. CDR3 length: 11 amino acids. V was trimmed by 4 bases and J by 10 bases, leaving 9 bases between them. This CDR3 is CASSLGFEQFF. The CDR3 nucleotides are TGCGCCAGCAGCCTCGGGTTCGAGCAGTTCTTC.

The chain links TRBV2 to TRBJ1-4; perhaps TRBD1 as D (5 bases). The germline V gene has CDR1 SNHLY and CDR2 FYNNEI. The CDR3 runs to 14 residues. V lost 7 bases to trimming and J lost 8 bases, with 17 bases between them. The CDR3 DNA reads as TGTGCCAGCATGTGGCAGGGATTAGAAGAAAAACTGTTTTTT. Protein: CASMWQGLEEKLFF.

Of note for this clone: The same CDR3 also results from other DNA sequences found in this sample. This chain uses TRBV27 with TRBJ1-5; TRBD1 matches 8 bases. Germline V gene data show CDR1 as MNHEY and CDR2 as SMNVEV (reference sequence). This CDR3 comprises 14 residues. Trimming at V came to 5 bases and at J to 1 base, leaving 1 base not matched to a gene. CDR3 DNA: TGTGCCAGCAGTACAGGGGGGAGCAATCAGCCCCAGCATTTT. Translation: CASSTGGSNQPQHF.

The rearrangement uses TRBV5-1 and TRBJ2-2; TRBD2 matches 9 bases. Losses at the gene ends were 3 bases for V and 8 bases for J; bases not matched to a gene: 14. The germline V gene encodes CDR1 SGHRS and CDR2 YFSETQ. This CDR3 is 17 amino acids long. CDR3 residues: CASSSPNSGSVSGELFF. The CDR3 coding sequence is TGCGCCAGCAGCTCTCCAAATAGCGGGAGCGTATCGGGGGAGCTGTTTTTT.

The chain uses TRBV19 and TRBJ1-2; D is unclear. V was cut by 7 bases and J by 2 bases, with 14 bases left in between. This CDR3 is built from 14 residues. Germline V gene lookup returns CDR1 LNHDA and CDR2 SQIVND (reference sequence). In DNA, the CDR3 is TGTGCCAGTAACCTAAGGACTCTCAACTATGGCTACACCTTC. This codes for CASNLRTLNYGYTF.

The rearrangement links TRBV9 to TRBJ2-5; D might be TRBD2 (6 bases). V was trimmed by 0 bases and J by 2 bases, leaving 8 bases between them. Per the germline V gene, CDR1 is SGDLS and CDR2 is YYNGEE. CDR3 length: 14 amino acids. This chain's CDR3 is CASSVGGAQETQYF. The CDR3 DNA is TGTGCCAGCAGCGTAGGCGGGGCTCAAGAGACCCAGTACTTC.

This chain links TRBV5-1 with TRBJ2-7; 8 bases line up with TRBD1. The CDR3 totals 16 residues. CDR1 SGHRS and CDR2 YFSETQ come from the germline V gene. V dropped 6 bases and J dropped 0; count of bases not matched to a gene: 11. In DNA form, the CDR3 reads TGCGCCAGCACCCTACTCGGCCAGGGGGCCTCCTACGAGCAGTACTTC. This encodes CASTLLGQGASYEQYF.

The chain links TRBV6-6 to TRBJ2-3; weak D call: TRBD2 (7 bases). Trimming stripped 7 bases from V and 3 bases from J, with 17 bases between. The germline CDR1 and CDR2 sequences are MNHNY and SVGAGI (reference sequence). The CDR3 contains 15 residues. The CDR3 region is CASTGMRGGTDTQYF. The CDR3 region has the DNA TGTGCCAGCACCGGAATGAGGGGGGGGACAGATACGCAGTATTTT.

This clone was seen a single time. The chain carries TRBV11-2 and TRBJ1-3; 7 nucleotides agree with TRBD1. Unmatched junction bases numbered 8, after V lost 5 bases and J lost 4 bases. There are 15 residues in the CDR3. Germline loops: CDR1 SGHAT, CDR2 FQNNGV. DNA for the CDR3: TGTGCCAGCAGCCGGATAGGGGGCGGCGGAAACACCATATATTTT. Translated, it gives CASSRIGGGGNTIYF.

This chain connects TRBV28 to TRBJ2-5, with D maybe TRBD1 (5 bases). Germline V gene lookup returns CDR1 MDHEN and CDR2 SYDVKM. The CDR3 extends over 14 amino acids. V lost 2 bases and J 1 base, leaving 8 bases between the germline ends. The CDR3 is CASSLAGFQETQYF. CDR3 nucleotides: TGTGCCAGCAGTTTAGCAGGGTTCCAAGAGACCCAGTACTTC.

The CDR3: CASSPGTGGAGELFF. CDR3 bases: TGCGCCAGCAGCCCGGGGACAGGGGGCGCCGGGGAGCTGTTTTTT. J is TRBJ2-2 and V is TRBV5-1; 12 nucleotides match TRBD1. Germline assignment: CDR1 SGHRS and CDR2 YFSETQ. The CDR3 is 15 residues long. V lost 4 bases to trimming and J lost 6 bases; unmatched junction nucleotides: 4.

V gene TRBV29-1 combines with J gene TRBJ1-4; D not certain. Germline V gene lookup returns CDR1 SQVTM and CDR2 ANQGSEA. V shed 4 bases and J shed 5 bases, with 11 bases lying between them. There are 13 residues in the CDR3. The CDR3: CSVANSRNEKLFF. CDR3 in DNA: TGCAGCGTTGCGAACAGTCGAAATGAAAAACTGTTTTTT.

The chain has TRBV3-1 (or the pseudogene TRBV3-2) and TRBJ1-6; no clear D gene. The CDR3 contains 16 residues. Trimming pared 6 bases from V and 0 bases from J, leaving 12 bases between. CDR1 is LGHDT, CDR2 YNNKEL, per germline (reference sequence). The CDR3 reads CASRASMSSYNSPLHF. DNA for the CDR3: TGTGCCAGCAGAGCCTCCATGAGCTCCTATAATTCACCCCTCCACTTT.

This clone was observed a single time. This chain uses TRBV10-3 with TRBJ2-2; 12 nucleotides match TRBD1. Germline V gene lookup returns CDR1 ENHRY and CDR2 SYGVKD. The V and J ends lost 6 bases and 2 bases, in that order; junction bases with no gene match: 1. This CDR3 has 15 residues. The CDR3 is CAIRGTGGNTGELFF. CDR3 bases: TGTGCCATCAGAGGGACAGGGGGCAACACCGGGGAGCTGTTTTTT.

The chain uses TRBV7-2 and TRBJ2-3; TRBD2 matches at 12 bases. The CDR3 consists of 17 residues. V dropped 5 bases and J dropped 5; count of bases not matched to a gene: 11. Germline assignment: CDR1 SGHTA and CDR2 FQGNSA. DNA of the CDR3: TGTGCCAGCAGCACTAGACTAGCGGGAGCCCCCGTAGATACGCAGTATTTT. Its translation: CASSTRLAGAPVDTQYF. Drawing the rest from reference TRBV7-2 and TRBJ2-3, the complete variable domain is GAGVSQSPSNKVTEKGKDVELRCDPISGHTALYWYRQSLGQGLEFLIYFQGNSAPDKSGLPSDRFSAERTGGSVSTLTIQRTQQEDSAVYLCASSTRLAGAPVDTQYFGPGTRLTVL.